A selection of T cell receptor beta chains follows, all from one sample in a study of beta chain features in type 1 diabetes. Clones were sequenced by immunoSEQ multiplex PCR, and TCRdb holds only the in-frame ones, with some missing. The table records roughly 260,000 clones, roughly a tenth of them present only once. The sample taken for sequencing was naive CD4+ T cells from blood. These receptors came from a man aged 30-40 years with type 1 diabetes. Both conserved end residues are part of each CDR3. The D gene is left open where the match is weak. Size tells how often a clone was seen (once, few, many) or the class of an expanded clone, and some rows leave it out.

clone size,D gene,CDR3 length,J gene,V gene,CDR3 DNA,CDR3 protein
few,TRBD1,17,TRBJ2-1,TRBV9,TGTGCCAGCAGCGTAGGGGGGTCGGGACAGGGCTACAATGAGCAGTTCTTC,CASSVGGSGQGYNEQFF
few,TRBD1,13,TRBJ2-3,TRBV7-2,TGTGCCAGCAGCTTCCGGGACAGGCCCACCCAGTATTTT,CASSFRDRPTQYF
-,TRBD1,12,TRBJ2-5,TRBV5-1,TGCGCCAGCAGCTCGGGACAGGAGACCCAGTACTTC,CASSSGQETQYF
few,TRBD1,14,TRBJ1-2,TRBV4-1,TGCGCCAGCAGCCACGGCCGTGACGGGACAGGGGACACCTTC,CASSHGRDGTGDTF
few,-,15,TRBJ2-1,TRBV7-7,TGTGCTAGCAGCTTATACCCCGGCTCCTACAATGAGCAGTTCTTC,CASSLYPGSYNEQFF
-,TRBD1,15,TRBJ2-7,TRBV18,TGTGCCAGCTCACCAGTCCGGGACAGGTCCTACGAGCAGTACTTC,CASSPVRDRSYEQYF
-,-,13,TRBJ1-5,TRBV6-1,TGTGCCAGCAGTGAACGGGGCAATCAGCCCCAGCATTTT,CASSERGNQPQHF
-,TRBD1,17,TRBJ1-4,TRBV4-1,TGCGCCAGCAGCCAACCTGTGGGGGGACAGCGAAATGAAAAACTGTTTTTT,CASSQPVGGQRNEKLFF
-,-,11,TRBJ1-2,TRBV30,TGTGCCTGGAGTGTAAGAGGTGGCTACACCTTC,CAWSVRGGYTF
few,-,12,TRBJ2-7,TRBV12-5,TGTGCTAGTGGTCCCGGAGGGGACGAGCAGTACTTC,CASGPGGDEQYF
few,-,13,TRBJ1-5,TRBV11-2,TGTGCCAGCAGCCTCGACAGGAATCAGCCCCAGCATTTT,CASSLDRNQPQHF
-,-,14,TRBJ1-5,TRBV7-2,TGTGCCAGCAGTCAGGGTTCCGGCAATCAGCCCCAGCATTTT,CASSQGSGNQPQHF
few,TRBD1,13,TRBJ2-7,TRBV29-1,TGCAGCGTTCGGACAGGGGGCTTGGAAGAGCAGTACTTC,CSVRTGGLEEQYF
-,TRBD2,15,TRBJ2-2,TRBV7-3,TGTGCCAGCAGCGCCTCGGGGGGGGCCGCCGGGGAGCTGTTTTTT,CASSASGGAAGELFF
-,TRBD1,16,TRBJ2-1,TRBV4-1,TGCGCCAGCAGCCAGCCCTTAGGGGGCAGGGAAAATGAGCAGTTCTTC,CASSQPLGGRENEQFF
-,-,14,TRBJ2-3,TRBV7-3,TGTGCCAGCAGCTTAAGGGGCACCACAGATACGCAGTATTTT,CASSLRGTTDTQYF
few,-,11,TRBJ1-2,TRBV25-1,TGTGCCAGCAGTGAAGGAGACGGCTACACCTTC,CASSEGDGYTF
few,TRBD2,13,TRBJ2-1,TRBV27,TGTGCCAGCAGTGCCTTAGCGGGGGATGAGCAGTTCTTC,CASSALAGDEQFF
-,-,12,TRBJ1-5,TRBV28,TGTGCCAGCAGGGACAACAATCAGCCCCAGCATTTT,CASRDNNQPQHF
-,TRBD1,13,TRBJ1-2,TRBV18,TGTGCCAGCTCACGAACGACAGGGCGTGGCTACACCTTC,CASSRTTGRGYTF
-,-,16,TRBJ1-5,TRBV7-9,TGTGCCAGCAGCGGGGGGGGGTCGAATAGCAATCAGCCCCAGCATTTT,CASSGGGSNSNQPQHF
-,-,16,TRBJ2-1,TRBV9,TGTGCCAGCAGCGTAGCTACGCGGGGACGCGGAATTGAGCAGTTCTTC,CASSVATRGRGIEQFF
-,-,16,TRBJ2-1,TRBV11-2,TGTGCCAGCAGCTCACAGGGTAGAAACTCCTACAATGAGCAGTTCTTC,CASSSQGRNSYNEQFF
few,TRBD1,15,TRBJ2-7,TRBV5-1,TGCGCCAGCAGCCACTACGGACAGGGGGTCTACGAGCAGTACTTC,CASSHYGQGVYEQYF
few,TRBD2,14,TRBJ2-7,TRBV7-2,TGTGCCAGCAGCTGGACTAGCCGATCCTACGAGCAGTACTTC,CASSWTSRSYEQYF
few,-,13,TRBJ2-7,TRBV6-5,TGTGCCAGCAGTTACCCCTCGGGTGGCGAGCAGTACTTC,CASSYPSGGEQYF
few,-,12,TRBJ2-5,TRBV6-6,TGTGCCAGCAGTCGCGGAGGAGAGACCCAGTACTTC,CASSRGGETQYF
-,TRBD2,15,TRBJ2-7,TRBV5-1,TGCGCCAGCAGCTTGGGGTCTAGCGGAACCTACGAGCAGTACTTC,CASSLGSSGTYEQYF
few,TRBD2,15,TRBJ2-3,TRBV29-1,TGCAGCGTTGCGGCCCGACTAGCGGACCCGTTTACGCAGTATTTT,CSVAARLADPFTQYF
-,-,14,TRBJ2-5,TRBV7-9,TGTGCCAGCAGCGAACCCGGGGGATTAGAGACCCAGTACTTC,CASSEPGGLETQYF
-,-,15,TRBJ1-5,TRBV7-2,TGTGCCAGCAGCTTAGTTGTGGGCAGATCTCAGCCCCAGCATTTT,CASSLVVGRSQPQHF
few,TRBD2,15,TRBJ2-1,TRBV11-2,TGTGCCAGCAGCCCCGGGGTAGCGGGGGGGGGCGAGCAGTTCTTC,CASSPGVAGGGEQFF
-,-,15,TRBJ2-7,TRBV4-2,TGTGCCAGCAGCCCAGATAGGGGATCCTCCTACGAGCAGTACTTC,CASSPDRGSSYEQYF
few,TRBD1,15,TRBJ1-4,TRBV5-1,TGCGCCAGCAGCTGGGACAGGGCAACTAATGAAAAACTGTTTTTT,CASSWDRATNEKLFF
few,TRBD1,15,TRBJ2-2,TRBV9,TGTGCCAGCAGCGGACAACAGGGGGGCACCGGGGAGCTGTTTTTT,CASSGQQGGTGELFF
-,-,14,TRBJ1-6,TRBV29-1,TGCAGCGTTGGGTCGGACAGTCCTGATTCACCCCTCCACTTT,CSVGSDSPDSPLHF
few,TRBD2,15,TRBJ2-5,TRBV6-1,TGTGCCAGCAGGGCTAGCGGGGGGATCCAAGAGACCCAGTACTTC,CASRASGGIQETQYF
-,-,16,TRBJ2-2,TRBV5-1,TGCGCCAGCAGCTTGGAGGGAGGTCTGGACACCGGGGAGCTGTTTTTT,CASSLEGGLDTGELFF
-,TRBD2,14,TRBJ2-5,TRBV6-5,TGTGCCAGCGGGGCGGGGGTGTTTGCGGAGACCCAGTACTTC,CASGAGVFAETQYF
-,TRBD2,14,TRBJ2-1,TRBV6-5,TGTGCCAGCAGTTACTCGGAGGGGAGGGATGAGCAGTTCTTC,CASSYSEGRDEQFF
few,-,14,TRBJ2-2,TRBV5-4,TGTGCCAGCAGCTTTCGTGTTGACACCGGGGAGCTGTTTTTT,CASSFRVDTGELFF
-,-,15,TRBJ1-1,TRBV18,TGTGCCAGCTCACCACCGGGCCTTTCCTACACTGAAGCTTTCTTT,CASSPPGLSYTEAFF
few,-,12,TRBJ2-7,TRBV7-2,TGTGCCAGCAGCCGTCGGGGCTACGAGCAGTACTTC,CASSRRGYEQYF
-,TRBD2,16,TRBJ2-2,TRBV7-2,TGTGCCAGCAGCCGAGAGGGCGGGGGGCGAACCGGGGAGCTGTTTTTT,CASSREGGGRTGELFF
-,-,14,TRBJ1-6,TRBV5-1,TGCGCCAGCAGCTTGGGCCCAGTTAATTCACCCCTCCACTTT,CASSLGPVNSPLHF
-,TRBD2,15,TRBJ2-3,TRBV2,TGTGCCAGCAGCAACCTAGCGGGGGGCACAGATACGCAGTATTTT,CASSNLAGGTDTQYF